These T cell receptor beta chains were read from a single sample in a study of monozygotic twins with cystic fibrosis. The repertoire was sequenced with immunoSEQ multiplex PCR; TCRdb's copy has only in-frame clones and lacks some. The sample lists 30,000 to 35,000 clones; roughly three fifths were seen once. Sequencing used blood. Every receptor here comes from a girl between 5 and 17 years old with cystic fibrosis. The CDR3 runs from the conserved cysteine through the conserved F or W. Each record gives: J gene, V gene, CDR3 protein.

J: TRBJ1-1; V: TRBV7-9; CDR3: CASSGRTGSTEAFF
J: TRBJ2-3; V: TRBV27; CDR3: CASRATLKFPDTQYF
J: TRBJ2-2; V: TRBV5-6; CDR3: CASTWTVHGELFF
J: TRBJ2-2; V: TRBV30; CDR3: CAWSDTGELFF
J: TRBJ1-5; V: TRBV30; CDR3: CAWSVPSSNQPQHF
J: TRBJ1-5; V: TRBV2; CDR3: CASSELRGNQPQHF
J: TRBJ1-2; V: TRBV30; CDR3: CAWRGKDRGGYGYTF
J: TRBJ2-1; V: TRBV5-4; CDR3: CASSERLAGAQDEQFF
J: TRBJ2-7; V: TRBV10-3; CDR3: CAISEELGSKQYF
J: TRBJ1-4; V: TRBV29-1; CDR3: CSVEDRGSLALFF
J: TRBJ1-5; V: TRBV4-3; CDR3: CASSQEGPGISNQPQHF
J: TRBJ2-3; V: TRBV27; CDR3: CASSSPAEADTQYF
J: TRBJ1-1; V: TRBV5-1; CDR3: CASSVTRYTEAFF
J: TRBJ1-5; V: TRBV5-1; CDR3: CASSFDSNQPQHF
J: TRBJ2-7; V: TRBV4-3; CDR3: CASSQDLGSSSEQYF
J: TRBJ2-2; V: TRBV18; CDR3: CASSPRSGRGTGELFF
J: TRBJ2-1; V: TRBV7-9; CDR3: CASSFRLGGVDNEQFF
J: TRBJ2-1; V: TRBV7-8; CDR3: CASSLRTSGRWDNEQFF
J: TRBJ2-3; V: TRBV6-5; CDR3: CASKEWRATDTQYF
J: TRBJ2-1; V: TRBV7-2; CDR3: CASSYSGRPAYNEQFF
J: TRBJ2-7; V: TRBV12-5; CDR3: CASGLRGLGYF
J: TRBJ2-7; V: TRBV6-5; CDR3: CATAPYEQYF
J: TRBJ2-1; V: TRBV14; CDR3: CASSQRTGDEQFF
J: TRBJ2-7; V: TRBV29-1; CDR3: CSVGGQGLYEQYF
J: TRBJ1-4; V: TRBV18; CDR3: CASSPGQAFGEKLFF
J: TRBJ2-5; V: TRBV19; CDR3: CASSNGVEETQYF
J: TRBJ1-1; V: TRBV29-1; CDR3: CSAGGRLNTEAFF
J: TRBJ1-2; V: TRBV5-4; CDR3: CASSQGQSYGYTF
J: TRBJ1-1; V: TRBV6-6; CDR3: CASSSNHNGMNTEAFF
J: TRBJ2-1; V: TRBV6-6; CDR3: CASSPPSYNEQFF
J: TRBJ1-1; V: TRBV11-2; CDR3: CASSLAGAKSGWNTEAFF
J: TRBJ2-7; V: TRBV4-2; CDR3: CASSQSLAPSYEQYF
J: TRBJ1-1; V: TRBV11-2; CDR3: CASSLEGTLNTEAFF
J: TRBJ2-1; V: TRBV29-1; CDR3: CSVEDWSGARREQEQFF
J: TRBJ2-1; V: TRBV28; CDR3: CASSLAGGRNEQFF
J: TRBJ2-2; V: TRBV5-1; CDR3: CASSSGTGTFTGELFF
J: TRBJ2-1; V: TRBV11-2; CDR3: CASSLQGWRAPVNEQFF
J: TRBJ2-4; V: TRBV7-9; CDR3: CASTGPLAKNIQYF
J: TRBJ2-2; V: TRBV15; CDR3: CATSRDRAANTGELFF
J: TRBJ2-3; V: TRBV5-8; CDR3: CASRQVTDTQYF
J: TRBJ2-4; V: TRBV2; CDR3: CASREQDLAKNIQYF
J: TRBJ1-1; V: TRBV29-1; CDR3: CSVALRYSDTEAFF
J: TRBJ1-5; V: TRBV28; CDR3: CASSLSLGQPQHF
J: TRBJ2-1; V: TRBV6-1; CDR3: CASSEAPYNEQFF
J: TRBJ1-1; V: TRBV6-5; CDR3: CASGLRYTEAFF
J: TRBJ1-1; V: TRBV18; CDR3: CASSPPSGTEAFF
J: TRBJ2-5; V: TRBV10-3; CDR3: CAILAGVGETQYF
J: TRBJ2-7; V: TRBV10-1; CDR3: CASNRQADYEQYF
J: TRBJ2-4; V: TRBV19; CDR3: CASSTQGAKNIQYF
J: TRBJ2-7; V: TRBV28; CDR3: CASSPLAAAQAYEQYF
J: TRBJ1-1; V: TRBV7-9; CDR3: CASSQKAMNTEAFF
J: TRBJ1-1; V: TRBV29-1; CDR3: CSVEGRRPNTEAFF
J: TRBJ2-3; V: TRBV7-2; CDR3: CASSSDGGYTQYF
J: TRBJ2-7; V: TRBV9; CDR3: CASSPRSAGDYEQYF
J: TRBJ2-1; V: TRBV7-9; CDR3: CASSLDSGDNEQFF
J: TRBJ2-1; V: TRBV2; CDR3: CASSVEYNEQFF
J: TRBJ2-7; V: TRBV5-4; CDR3: CASSPEEANYEQYF
J: TRBJ2-1; V: TRBV21-1; CDR3: CASSKGRYYNEQFF
J: TRBJ1-2; V: TRBV5-4; CDR3: CASSLDRDYYGYTF